This entry lists 26 T cell receptor beta chains sequenced from one sample in a study of shared clonotypes between healthy human individuals. The repertoire was sequenced with immunoSEQ multiplex PCR; TCRdb's copy has only in-frame clones and lacks some. The sample has some 1,600,000 clones; nearly 99% are singletons. Sequencing was carried out using naive CD4+ T cells sorted from blood. Indicated subset: CD45RA+ positively selected. The receptors come from a man aged 25-40 years in good health.

This chain links TRBV2 with TRBJ1-3, with TRBD1 identical over 7 bases. Germline trimming cut 6 bases from V and 7 bases from J; bases unmatched to any gene: 12. Germline V CDR1 and CDR2: SNHLY, FYNNEI. The CDR3 is 15 amino acids. CDR3: CASSETGRPGNTIYF. CDR3 sequence (DNA): TGTGCCAGCAGCGAGACAGGGCGCCCCGGGAACACCATATATTTT.

The chain joins TRBV28 to TRBJ2-1; D unresolved. V dropped 2 bases and J dropped 1 base, with 9 bases sitting between them. The CDR3 spans 15 residues. The V gene's germline CDR1 is MDHEN and CDR2 SYDVKM. CDR3 nucleotide sequence: TGTGCCAGCAGTTTACGTTCGATTTCCTACAATGAGCAGTTCTTC. This translates into CASSLRSISYNEQFF.

CDR3 sequence: CASSLRRAAGELFF. Here the CDR3 DNA reads TGTGCCAGCAGCCTTAGGCGGGCCGCCGGGGAGCTGTTTTTT. V usage is TRBV7-2 and J usage is TRBJ2-2, with TRBD2 as a possible D gene (5 bases). Trimming left V 5 bases short and J 6 bases short, with 13 bases between. CDR3 size: 14 residues. Per germline, CDR1 SGHTA and CDR2 FQGNSA.

The rearrangement joins TRBV5-5 to TRBJ1-2; 11 bases are a match to TRBD1. V shed 0 bases, J shed 1 base, and the junction held 11 bases outside the gene matches. The CDR3 sequence is 19 residues long. CDR1 and CDR2 from the germline V gene are SGHKS and YYEKEE (reference sequence). CDR3 nucleotide sequence: TGTGCCAGCAGCTTGGCAGGGACAGGGGGTTTTCTCAATAACTATGGCTACACCTTC. Its protein is CASSLAGTGGFLNNYGYTF.

Worth noting for this clone: Other DNA sequences in this specimen translate into the identical CDR3. The J gene is TRBJ2-7, the V gene TRBV5-1, with 9 bases matching TRBD1. In germline, CDR1 is SGHRS, CDR2 YFSETQ. This CDR3 is built from 15 residues. Losses at the gene ends were 0 bases for V and 3 bases for J; bases not matched to a gene: 4. The CDR3: CASSLGGQGFYEQYF. The CDR3 DNA follows: TGCGCCAGCAGCTTGGGAGGACAGGGGTTCTACGAGCAGTACTTC.

This clone was seen just once. The genes are TRBV27 and TRBJ2-2; D is uncertain. CDR1 is MNHEY and CDR2 is SMNVEV in the germline V gene (reference sequence). With 5 bases removed from V and 4 bases from J, the gap between germline ends came to 8 bases. This CDR3 is 13 amino acids long. The CDR3 DNA follows: TGTGCCAGCAGTCGGAGAGGCACCGGGGAGCTGTTTTTT. This translates into CASSRRGTGELFF.

The V gene is TRBV15, the J gene TRBJ2-5; TRBD1 matches 10 bases. V was pared by 5 bases and J by 5 bases, with 8 bases of the junction left unmatched. Germline V lookup: CDR1 LNHNV, CDR2 YYDKDF (reference sequence). The CDR3 contains 15 residues. The CDR3, as DNA: TGTGCCACCAGCTGGGACAGGGGCCGATCTGAGACCCAGTACTTC. Translated, it gives CATSWDRGRSETQYF.

The V gene is TRBV4-3, the J gene TRBJ1-2; D not certain. The CDR3 sequence is 15 residues long. The V gene lost 0 bases and the J gene lost 0 bases, with 8 bases spanning the gap. CDR1 LGHNA and CDR2 YSLEER come from the germline V gene. As DNA, the CDR3 is TGCGCCAGCAGCCAAGAAGGCACCTCTAACTATGGCTACACCTTC. Encoded protein: CASSQEGTSNYGYTF.

The chain is built from TRBV7-9 and TRBJ2-1; 14 bases are a match to TRBD2. The length of the CDR3 is 16 residues. The V segment lost 4 bases and the J segment 6 bases; nucleotides outside the gene matches: 5. Germline V CDR1 and CDR2: SEHNR, FQNEAQ (reference sequence). CDR3 nucleotide sequence: TGTGCCAGCAGCTGGGGACTAGCGGGAGTCGCCAATGAGCAGTTCTTC. Protein: CASSWGLAGVANEQFF.

This clone has just one count. The gene calls are TRBV10-3 and TRBJ2-2, with D possibly being TRBD2 (5 bases). CDR3 length: 15 amino acids. Trimming took off 0 bases at V and 7 bases at J, with 12 bases between the two ends. Germline V gene lookup returns CDR1 ENHRY and CDR2 SYGVKD. The CDR3 coding sequence is TGTGCCATCAGTGAGTCCCGGGAACGCGGCGGGGAGCTGTTTTTT. Translation: CAISESRERGGELFF.

J is TRBJ2-1 and V is TRBV11-2; 10 nucleotides agree with TRBD1. V shed 7 bases, J shed 4 bases, and the junction held 10 bases outside the gene matches. The germline V gene has CDR1 SGHAT and CDR2 FQNNGV. The CDR3 runs to 16 residues. CDR3 DNA: TGTGCCAGCAACGTATTCCGGGACAGGGGATACAATGAGCAGTTCTTC. This translates into CASNVFRDRGYNEQFF.

The chain couples TRBV10-3 to TRBJ2-3, with 12 bases that match TRBD2. Germline V gene sequence: CDR1 ENHRY, CDR2 SYGVKD. The CDR3 extends over 15 amino acids. Losses at the gene ends were 6 bases for V and 4 bases for J; bases not matched to a gene: 5. The CDR3 spells CAIRTSGSPADTQYF. In DNA, the CDR3 is TGTGCCATCAGGACTAGCGGGAGTCCGGCAGATACGCAGTATTTT.

The J gene is TRBJ2-5, the V gene TRBV6-1; D may be TRBD1 (5 bases). The CDR3 is 16 amino acids. Germline V gives CDR1 MNHNS, CDR2 SASEGT. V was trimmed by 3 bases and J by 1 base, leaving 15 bases between them. DNA of the CDR3: TGTGCCAGCAGTGAGCTAGAGACAGTGACCCAAGAGACCCAGTACTTC. Translated: CASSELETVTQETQYF.

V and J are TRBV13 and TRBJ1-1; D is unclear. Germline assignment: CDR1 PRHDT and CDR2 FYEKMQ (reference sequence). V lost 5 bases, J lost 1 base, and 14 bases lay in between. CDR3 length: 15 residues. The DNA for the CDR3 is TGTGCCAGCAGCCGGGCGGGCTTCGGGAACACTGAAGCTTTCTTT. It is translated as CASSRAGFGNTEAFF. The whole variable domain, filled in from reference TRBV13 and TRBJ1-1, reads AAGVIQSPRHLIKEKRETATLKCYPIPRHDTVYWYQQGPGQDPQFLISFYEKMQSDKGSIPDRFSAQQFSDYHSELNMSSLELGDSALYFCASSRAGFGNTEAFFGQGTRLTVV.

The chain couples TRBV4-1 to TRBJ2-7; 10 nucleotides match TRBD2. The V and J ends lost 3 bases and 2 bases, in that order; junction bases with no gene match: 7. The length of the CDR3 is 16 residues. Germline loops: CDR1 MGHRA, CDR2 YSYEKL. The CDR3 spells CASSHITAGGPYEQYF. DNA for the CDR3: TGCGCCAGCAGCCATATCACAGCGGGAGGGCCCTACGAGCAGTACTTC.

CDR3 DNA sequence: TGTGCCAGCAGCGGTAGCGCGAGCTCCTACAATGAGCAGTTCTTC. It encodes CASSGSASSYNEQFF. The chain has TRBV5-4 and TRBJ2-1; a possible D gene is TRBD2 (5 bases). This CDR3 contains 15 residues. Trimming took off 4 bases at V and 0 bases at J, with 11 bases between the two ends. CDR1 and CDR2 from the germline V gene are SGHNT and YYREEE (reference sequence).

Only a few counts were recorded for this clone. V is TRBV28 and J is TRBJ1-5; 7 bases are a match to TRBD1. Germline V gives CDR1 MDHEN, CDR2 SYDVKM. Trimming at V came to 5 bases and at J to 2 bases, leaving 9 bases not matched to a gene. CDR3 size: 16 residues. The CDR3 coding sequence is TGTGCCAGCAGTCCACCAGGGGGTAGTCGCAATCAGCCCCAGCATTTT. It yields the protein CASSPPGGSRNQPQHF.

The V gene is TRBV7-9, the J gene TRBJ2-7, with D perhaps assigned TRBD1 or TRBD2 (5 bases each). V was cut by 4 bases and J by 6 bases, with 13 bases left in between. CDR1 is SEHNR, CDR2 FQNEAQ, per germline (reference sequence). The CDR3 spans 13 residues. The CDR3 DNA reads as TGTGCCAGCAGCTCCTACCCAGGGACCGAGCAGTACTTC. Protein product: CASSSYPGTEQYF. The variable domain in full, with the rest retrieved from reference TRBV7-9 and TRBJ2-7, is DTGVSQNPRHKITKRGQNVTFRCDPISEHNRLYWYRQTLGQGPEFLTYFQNEAQLEKSRLLSDRFSAERPKGSFSTLEIQRTEQGDSAMYLCASSSYPGTEQYFGPGTRLTVT.

The CDR3 DNA sequence: TGTGCCAGCAGTCTGACTAGCGGAAACTACGAGCAGTACTTC. It is translated as CASSLTSGNYEQYF. The chain couples TRBV6-5 to TRBJ2-7, with 9 bases fitting TRBD2. Looked up from germline, CDR1 is MNHEY and CDR2 is SVGAGI. Losses at the gene ends were 5 bases for V and 3 bases for J; bases not matched to a gene: 5. The CDR3 is made up of 14 amino acids.

The J gene is TRBJ1-2, the V gene TRBV15; TRBD1 matches 9 bases. The trim removed 4 bases at V and 6 bases at J, leaving 9 bases unmatched. The germline V gene encodes CDR1 LNHNV and CDR2 YYDKDF (reference sequence). The CDR3 spans 15 residues. The CDR3 nucleotides read TGTGCCACCAGCATCGGGACAGGGCGCGGTAATGGCTACACCTTC. It translates to CATSIGTGRGNGYTF.

The CDR3 coding sequence is TGTGCCAGCAGACTCACAGGAACTGGGGCCAACGTCCTGACTTTC. Translated, it gives CASRLTGTGANVLTF. The V and J genes are TRBV14 and TRBJ2-6; TRBD1 is a possible D gene (5 bases). Trimming stripped 6 bases from V and 2 bases from J, with 11 bases between. CDR3 length: 15 amino acids. Germline V gives CDR1 SGHDN, CDR2 FVKESK. Supplemented by reference TRBV14 and TRBJ2-6, the full variable domain reads EAGVTQFPSHSVIEKGQTVTLRCDPISGHDNLYWYRRVMGKEIKFLLHFVKESKQDESGMPNNRFLAERTGGTYSTLKVQPAELEDSGVYFCASRLTGTGANVLTFGAGSRLTVL.

The chain joins TRBV6-1 to TRBJ2-2, with D possibly TRBD1 on 6 matching bases. V was trimmed by 6 bases and J by 4 bases, leaving 15 bases between them. This CDR3 region has 15 residues. Germline CDR1 is MNHNS and CDR2 is SASEGT. CDR3 protein: CASRRTARVTGELFF. The CDR3 DNA reads TGTGCCAGCAGGAGGACAGCCCGAGTCACCGGGGAGCTGTTTTTT.

This clone was recorded once. The V call is TRBV7-9, the J call TRBJ2-7, with TRBD2 matching 9 bases. Germline-derived CDR1 and CDR2 are SEHNR and FQNEAQ (reference sequence). The CDR3 spans 16 residues. After removal of 5 bases from V and 0 bases from J, the junction contained 8 bases not matched to a gene. CDR3 in amino acids: CASSAIAGAPSYEQYF. The CDR3 coding sequence is TGTGCCAGCAGCGCAATAGCGGGAGCCCCCTCCTACGAGCAGTACTTC.

The chain uses TRBV11-2 and TRBJ2-5; D possibly corresponds to TRBD1 (6 bases). Germline V gene data show CDR1 as SGHAT and CDR2 as FQNNGV. The CDR3 has 14 residues. Trimming stripped 5 bases from V and 5 bases from J, with 15 bases between. Here the CDR3 reads CASSQDRSGETQYF. The CDR3, as DNA: TGTGCCAGCAGCCAAGACAGGTCCGGGGAGACCCAGTACTTC. Supplemented by reference TRBV11-2 and TRBJ2-5, the full variable domain reads EAGVAQSPRYKIIEKRQSVAFWCNPISGHATLYWYQQILGQGPKLLIQFQNNGVVDDSQLPKDRFSAERLKGVDSTLKIQPAKLEDSAVYLCASSQDRSGETQYFGPGTRLLVL.

V and J are TRBV9 and TRBJ1-5; TRBD1 aligns across 7 bases. The germline gives CDR1 SGDLS, CDR2 YYNGEE. The CDR3 loop spans 15 amino acids. J was trimmed by 6 bases and V by 5 bases; bases with no gene match: 11. CDR3 nucleotides: TGTGCCAGCAGTCCGCTTGCAGGGGGAGCTCAGCCCCAGCATTTT. It specifies CASSPLAGGAQPQHF.

The J gene is TRBJ2-7, the V gene TRBV7-2, with a tentative D call TRBD2 (5 bases). This CDR3 comprises 15 residues. Per germline, CDR1 SGHTA and CDR2 FQGNSA. Trimming shortened V by 4 bases and J by 2 bases, and 15 bases separated the two germline ends. This CDR3 is CASSSHNRDAYEQYF. The CDR3 DNA sequence: TGTGCCAGCAGCTCCCATAACCGGGATGCCTACGAGCAGTACTTC.